This T cell receptor beta chain was obtained from a study of blood T cell repertoires in COVID-19. Study background: The samples span acute and convalescent COVID-19 from the United States, Italy and Spain. T cells, B-cell-depleted T cells, or PBMCs supplied cDNA or gDNA.

The J segment lost 2 bases and the V segment lost 0 bases, leaving 3 bases of the junction unmatched. This CDR3 comprises 15 residues. Looked up from germline, CDR1 is SGHVS and CDR2 is FNYEAQ. Source study methods: It was from reference gene primer amplification that nucleated cell counts were estimated. The data were produced by immunoSEQ multiplex PCR, yet TCRdb's version contains in-frame clones alone and is incomplete. V and J calls and clone size are copied from that table; D and trimming were computed from the DNA. The repertoire holds around 41,000 clones, with 88% as singletons. This clone was seen just once.

This chain connects TRBV7-6 to TRBJ1-2; TRBD1 aligns across 7 bases. The source is a human donor in a cohort sampled during active COVID-19. Sequencing used peripheral blood. CDR3 in amino acids: CASSLAEGANYGYTF. The CDR3 bases are TGTGCCAGCAGCTTAGCTGAGGGGGCGAACTATGGCTACACCTTC. Looking up the rest from reference TRBV7-6 and TRBJ1-2 gives the full variable domain: GAGVSQSPRYKVTKRGQDVALRCDPISGHVSLYWYRQALGQGPEFLTYFNYEAQQDKSGLPNDRFSAERPEGSISTLTIQRTEQRDSAMYRCASSLAEGANYGYTFGSGTRLTVV.